This T cell receptor (beta chain) emerged from a study of blood T cell repertoires in COVID-19. Across the study: Whether acute or convalescent, the COVID-19 samples came from the United States, Italy and Spain. PBMCs, B-cell-depleted T cells, or T cells provided the cDNA or gDNA that made up the material.

V was clipped by 6 bases and J by 4 bases; unmatched bases: 8. Germline V gene lookup returns CDR1 SNHLY and CDR2 FYNNEI. The CDR3 loop spans 14 amino acids. Under the authors' procedure: Reference gene primer amplification in the assay estimated nucleated cell counts. Sequencing used immunoSEQ multiplex PCR; TCRdb keeps in-frame clones, though not all of them. V and J calls and clone size follow that table, whereas D and trimming were derived from the DNA. The profile covers around 190,000 clones, with about 76% appearing a single time and just over 8.5% taken by the ten largest. The sequenced sample consisted of peripheral blood. The rearrangement uses TRBV2 and TRBJ1-2, with 7 positions matching TRBD1. This TCR derives from a woman between 50 and 59 years old with active or convalescent COVID-19. CDR3 sequence: CASRTTGAAYGYTF. The CDR3 DNA follows: TGTGCCAGCAGGACCACAGGGGCCGCCTATGGCTACACCTTC.